This entry lists 31 T cell receptor beta chains sequenced from one sample in a study of type 1 regulatory T cells. These receptors have no known antigen. TCRdb recomputed calls from the reads with MiXCR, one row per CDR3 protein. The sample has tens of thousands of distinct CDR3 sequences; approximately 44% are singletons. Sequenced material: cultured T cells, either the whole culture or a sorted T cell fraction (not recorded which). The receptors stem from a human donor in good health.

The chain couples TRBV3-1 to TRBJ2-1; D might be TRBD1 or TRBD2, each matching 5 bases. CDR3 length: 15 residues. Germline CDR1 is LGHDT and CDR2 is YNNKEL (reference sequence). Trimming took off 7 bases at V and 4 bases at J, with 17 bases between the two ends. CDR3 sequence reads: CASTPARAGYNEQFF. The CDR3 region has the DNA TGTGCCAGCACCCCGGCCAGGGCGGGTTACAATGAGCAGTTCTTC.

There are many counts of this clonotype. The CDR3 here is CSAPPGTGGYGYTF. The CDR3 DNA follows: TGCAGTGCTCCTCCCGGGACAGGGGGCTATGGCTACACCTTC. This rearrangement joins TRBV20-1 to TRBJ1-2; TRBD1 matches at 11 bases. CDR3 length: 14 residues. V lost 5 bases and J lost 4; bases outside the gene matches: 6. Per the germline V gene, CDR1 is DFQATT and CDR2 is SNEGSKA (reference sequence).

This rearrangement joins TRBV5-4 to TRBJ2-7, with 8 bases that match TRBD2. With V trimmed by 5 bases and J by 4 bases, 8 bases remained unmatched. The CDR3 is made up of 14 amino acids. Germline V gene sequence: CDR1 SGHNT, CDR2 YYREEE (reference sequence). The CDR3 region has the DNA TGTGCCAGCAGTCGGGGGACTAGTCAATACGAGCAGTACTTC. It translates to CASSRGTSQYEQYF.

CDR3 nucleotide sequence: TGCAGTGCTAGAGTCAGGGGAACTGAAGCTTTCTTT. This encodes CSARVRGTEAFF. The chain couples TRBV20-1 to TRBJ1-1; D possibly corresponds to TRBD1 (6 bases). The CDR3 is made up of 12 amino acids. V lost 1 base and J lost 5, with 8 bases in between. Germline V CDR1 and CDR2: DFQATT, SNEGSKA (reference sequence).

CDR3 in DNA: TGCAGCGTTGCGCAGGGCCCAGAGACCCAGTACTTC. This sequence encodes CSVAQGPETQYF. The chain uses TRBV29-1 and TRBJ2-5; D may be TRBD1 (5 bases). The CDR3 sequence is 12 residues long. Germline loops: CDR1 SQVTM, CDR2 ANQGSEA. Trimming took off 4 bases at V and 4 bases at J, with 10 bases between the two ends.

Written as DNA, the CDR3 is TGTGCCAGCAGTTTGTTGACTAGCGGTACCTACAATGAGCAGTTCTTC. Encoded protein: CASSLLTSGTYNEQFF. The V call is TRBV28, the J call TRBJ2-1; 9 nucleotides align to TRBD2. V was pared by 3 bases and J by 2 bases, with 5 bases of the junction left unmatched. This CDR3 has 16 amino acids. The germline gives CDR1 MDHEN, CDR2 SYDVKM.

This clonotype counts as medium-sized. The V and J genes are TRBV12-3 or TRBV12-4 and TRBJ1-1; D uncertain. The CDR3 length is 11 residues. The V end was cut by 4 bases, the J end by 13 bases, with 13 bases between. CDR3 sequence (DNA): TGTGCCAGCAGTTCCCGACACGTTCGTTTCTTT. Protein product: CASSSRHVRFF.

The chain joins TRBV7-9 to TRBJ1-6; possible D gene TRBD1, 6 bases. Per the germline V gene, CDR1 is SEHNR and CDR2 is FQNEAQ (reference sequence). Trimming left V 3 bases short and J 10 bases short, with 16 bases between. This CDR3 contains 15 residues. Written as DNA, the CDR3 is TGTGCCAGCAGCTTGTCCGGGACATTTGCCTCACCCCTCCACTTT. It codes for CASSLSGTFASPLHF. Looking up the rest from reference TRBV7-9 and TRBJ1-6 gives the full variable domain: DTGVSQNPRHKITKRGQNVTFRCDPISEHNRLYWYRQTLGQGPEFLTYFQNEAQLEKSRLLSDRFSAERPKGSFSTLEIQRTEQGDSAMYLCASSLSGTFASPLHFGNGTRLTVT.

The V gene is TRBV20-1, the J gene TRBJ2-5, with 7 bases that match TRBD2. Germline V gives CDR1 DFQATT, CDR2 SNEGSKA (reference sequence). The CDR3 covers 14 residues. Trimming at V came to 5 bases and at J to 5 bases, leaving 11 bases not matched to a gene. CDR3 loop: CSALIGLVGETQYF. DNA for the CDR3: TGCAGTGCTCTCATCGGACTAGTCGGGGAGACCCAGTACTTC.

This clonotype has at least ten counts. This chain links TRBV7-8 with TRBJ1-4, with a weak D call TRBD1 (5 bases). The CDR3 has 14 amino acids. Deletions cut 5 bases from V and 11 bases from J, with 18 bases between. Germline assignment: CDR1 SGHVS and CDR2 FQNEAQ. The CDR3 DNA reads TGTGCCAGCAGCCAAAGCCCTCAGGGAGGGAAACTGTTTTTT. Encoded protein: CASSQSPQGGKLFF.

This sequence joins TRBV3-1 and TRBJ1-1, with 11 bases identical to TRBD1. Germline CDR1 and CDR2: LGHDT and YNNKEL (reference sequence). V was clipped by 4 bases and J by 4 bases; unmatched bases: 5. The CDR3 loop spans 15 amino acids. CDR3 sequence: CASSPSDRGRTEAFF. CDR3 nucleotide sequence: TGTGCCAGCAGCCCCTCGGACAGGGGGCGCACTGAAGCTTTCTTT.

CDR3 protein: CASSETSGVTYEQYF. The CDR3 DNA follows: TGCGCCAGCAGCGAAACTAGCGGGGTTACCTACGAGCAGTACTTC. The chain recombines TRBV5-1 with TRBJ2-7, with 10 positions matching TRBD2. The CDR3 sequence is 15 residues long. The germline gives CDR1 SGHRS, CDR2 YFSETQ. With V trimmed by 4 bases and J by 2 bases, 6 bases remained unmatched.

This chain links TRBV27 with TRBJ2-1; TRBD2 matches at 11 bases. The ends lost 2 bases at V and 8 bases at J; junction bases unmatched: 8. The CDR3 consists of 16 residues. Germline V lookup: CDR1 MNHEY, CDR2 SMNVEV (reference sequence). In nucleotides, the CDR3 is TGTGCCAGCAGTTTAACGACTAGCGGGGTCCGGGATGAGCAGTTCTTC. This gives the protein CASSLTTSGVRDEQFF.

The V call is TRBV7-2, the J call TRBJ1-2; weak D call: TRBD1 (6 bases). Trimming took 1 base from V and 7 from J, leaving 10 bases between them. Germline CDR1 and CDR2: SGHTA and FQGNSA. This CDR3 contains 13 residues. The CDR3 DNA sequence: TGTGCCAGCAGCTTAGAGTTAGGGGGTGGCTACACCTTC. Translated, it gives CASSLELGGGYTF.

This chain connects TRBV7-2 to TRBJ2-7; TRBD2 matches 8 bases. CDR1 and CDR2 from the germline V gene are SGHTA and FQGNSA. V shed 5 bases and J 1 base; nucleotides not matched to a gene: 7. This CDR3 is 15 amino acids long. The CDR3 DNA reads TGTGCCAGCAGCCCATCGGGGGGGGTATCCTACGAGCAGTACTTC. Translating gives CASSPSGGVSYEQYF.

This clonotype was recorded only once. This rearrangement joins TRBV2 to TRBJ2-3; TRBD2 aligns across 9 bases. This CDR3 has 16 amino acids. V lost 5 bases to trimming and J lost 2 bases; unmatched junction nucleotides: 8. CDR1 SNHLY and CDR2 FYNNEI come from the germline V gene. The CDR3 loop is CASSYERGVYTDTQYF. In DNA form, the CDR3 reads TGTGCCAGCAGTTATGAGCGGGGGGTCTACACAGATACGCAGTATTTT.

This clonotype was seen a few times. The rearrangement links TRBV7-2 to TRBJ2-5; D gene ambiguous. Per germline, CDR1 SGHTA and CDR2 FQGNSA. V lost 5 bases to trimming and J lost 1 base, with 11 bases between them. The CDR3 runs to 14 residues. In nucleotides, the CDR3 is TGTGCCAGCAGCAATTGGGGTTTCCAAGAGACCCAGTACTTC. Translation: CASSNWGFQETQYF.

This rearrangement joins TRBV15 to TRBJ2-7, with 11 positions matching TRBD1. The CDR3 is 14 amino acids. The V gene end was trimmed by 4 bases and the J gene end by 5 bases; junction bases not matched to a gene: 4. The germline gives CDR1 LNHNV, CDR2 YYDKDF (reference sequence). DNA for the CDR3: TGTGCCACCAGCACGGACAGGGGGCGGGACGAGCAGTACTTC. It specifies CATSTDRGRDEQYF.

V is TRBV6-5 and J is TRBJ2-5; TRBD2 is a possible D gene (6 bases). The CDR3 loop spans 14 amino acids. V lost 5 bases and J 1 base, leaving 11 bases between the germline ends. Germline V gives CDR1 MNHEY, CDR2 SVGAGI. CDR3 region: CASSKDYSQETQYF. The DNA for the CDR3 is TGTGCCAGCAGTAAGGACTACTCCCAAGAGACCCAGTACTTC.

The chain carries TRBV3-1 and TRBJ2-7; a possible D gene is TRBD2 (5 bases). The CDR3 length is 16 residues. Germline V gene sequence: CDR1 LGHDT, CDR2 YNNKEL (reference sequence). Trimming removed 10 bases from V and 2 bases from J, with 24 bases in between. In DNA form, the CDR3 reads TGTGCCAACACCCTAAATGGAATCAGCGGTACCTACGAGCAGTACTTC. Residues: CANTLNGISGTYEQYF.

This sequence joins TRBV14 and TRBJ1-1; D not resolved. CDR1 and CDR2 (germline): SGHDN, FVKESK. The CDR3 runs 12 residues. V was trimmed by 4 bases and J by 7 bases, leaving 10 bases between them. This chain's CDR3 is CASSLSGIEAFF. In DNA, the CDR3 is TGTGCCAGCAGCCTGTCCGGGATTGAAGCTTTCTTT.

This chain connects TRBV30 to TRBJ2-7; 7 bases fit TRBD1. Trimming took 3 bases from V and 1 from J; bases not matched to a gene: 9. CDR1 is GTSNPN and CDR2 is SVGIG in the germline V gene (reference sequence). The CDR3 runs to 15 residues. This CDR3 reads CAWRVTGELSYEQYF. The CDR3, as DNA: TGTGCCTGGAGGGTTACAGGGGAACTGTCCTACGAGCAGTACTTC.

The chain is built from TRBV20-1 and TRBJ1-6, with 7 bases aligning to TRBD1. CDR3 size: 16 residues. Germline-derived CDR1 and CDR2 are DFQATT and SNEGSKA (reference sequence). Trimming removed 5 bases from V and 3 bases from J; junction bases left unmatched: 10. This CDR3 is CSASRQGGHYNSPLHF. CDR3 nucleotide sequence: TGCAGTGCTTCCAGACAGGGAGGTCACTATAATTCACCCCTCCACTTT.

The chain recombines TRBV27 with TRBJ2-7; no clear D. The germline CDR1 and CDR2 sequences are MNHEY and SMNVEV (reference sequence). The ends were cut back, 6 bases at V and 8 bases at J, with 14 bases in the middle. The CDR3 length is 12 residues. The CDR3 here is CASRATVGQQYF. The CDR3 coding sequence is TGTGCCAGCAGGGCCACCGTCGGCCAGCAGTACTTC.

This clonotype is deemed medium-sized. The chain joins TRBV15 to TRBJ1-2; D may be TRBD1 (6 bases). The germline V gene has CDR1 LNHNV and CDR2 YYDKDF (reference sequence). This CDR3 comprises 13 residues. V dropped 1 base and J dropped 8 bases, with 11 bases sitting between them. The CDR3 region is CATSRGGGVGYTF. CDR3 DNA sequence: TGTGCCACCAGCAGAGGGGGGGGCGTCGGCTACACCTTC.

This clonotype rates as medium-sized. V and J are TRBV6-1 and TRBJ1-1; D is possibly TRBD1 (5 bases). Germline values: CDR1 MNHNS, CDR2 SASEGT. The CDR3 covers 15 residues. Trimming left V 6 bases short and J 0 bases short, with 14 bases between. The CDR3: CASRGSRGMNTEAFF. The CDR3, as DNA: TGTGCCAGCAGAGGATCCCGGGGGATGAACACTGAAGCTTTCTTT.

The V and J genes are TRBV10-3 and TRBJ1-4; the match to TRBD1 covers 7 bases. From germline, CDR1 is ENHRY and CDR2 SYGVKD. Trimming removed 7 bases from V and 5 bases from J; junction bases left unmatched: 13. This CDR3 region has 16 residues. The CDR3 sequence is CAIKEGAAETNEKLFF. CDR3 DNA: TGTGCCATCAAGGAGGGGGCGGCGGAGACAAATGAAAAACTGTTTTTT.

This clonotype turned up a few times. Here the CDR3 DNA reads TGTGCCCATCGGAAACAGGTCCACTCACCCCTCCACTTT. Protein product: CAHRKQVHSPLHF. The V gene is TRBV30, the J gene TRBJ1-6, with a weak D call TRBD1 (5 bases). V dropped 8 bases and J dropped 10 bases, with 18 bases sitting between them. Germline CDR1 GTSNPN, CDR2 SVGIG (reference sequence). The CDR3 covers 13 residues. Drawing the rest from reference TRBV30 and TRBJ1-6, the complete variable domain is SQTIHQWPATLVQPVGSPLSLECTVEGTSNPNLYWYRQAAGRGLQLLFYSVGIGQISSEVPQNLSASRPQDRQFILSSKKLLLSDSGFYLCAHRKQVHSPLHFGNGTRLTVT.

The sample holds many counts of this clonotype. The chain couples TRBV12-3 or TRBV12-4 to TRBJ1-1, with D unclear. This CDR3 is 12 amino acids long. Trimming left V 6 bases short and J 0 bases short, with 5 bases between. CDR3 nucleotide sequence: TGTGCCAGCAGGGTCCTGAACACTGAAGCTTTCTTT. It encodes CASRVLNTEAFF.

The sample holds a few counts of this clonotype. The V gene is TRBV18, the J gene TRBJ1-2; unclear D gene. The CDR3 is 13 amino acids. Trimming left V 0 bases short and J 4 bases short, with 6 bases between. Per germline, CDR1 KGHSH and CDR2 LQKENI. CDR3 in amino acids: CASSPPTSYGYTF. In DNA, the CDR3 is TGTGCCAGCTCACCACCAACCTCCTATGGCTACACCTTC.

This chain links TRBV20-1 with TRBJ1-6, with D tentatively TRBD1 (5 bases). Germline-derived CDR1 and CDR2 are DFQATT and SNEGSKA (reference sequence). The CDR3 has 14 residues. V was shortened by 6 bases and J by 9 bases, with 18 bases between the two germline ends. The CDR3 bases are TGCAGTGCCGAAGCAGGGACCAGGAGTTCACCCCTCCACTTT. Amino acids: CSAEAGTRSSPLHF.